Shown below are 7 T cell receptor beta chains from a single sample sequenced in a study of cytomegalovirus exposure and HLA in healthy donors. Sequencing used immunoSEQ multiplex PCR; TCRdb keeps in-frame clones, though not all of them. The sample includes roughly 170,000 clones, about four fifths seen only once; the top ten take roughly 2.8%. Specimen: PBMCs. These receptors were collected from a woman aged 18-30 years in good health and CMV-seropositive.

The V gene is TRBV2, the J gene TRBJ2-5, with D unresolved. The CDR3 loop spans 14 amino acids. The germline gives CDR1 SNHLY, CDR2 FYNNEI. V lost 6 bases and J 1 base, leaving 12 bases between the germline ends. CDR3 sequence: CASRVELSQETQYF. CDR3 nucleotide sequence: TGTGCCAGCAGGGTTGAGCTGAGCCAAGAGACCCAGTACTTC.

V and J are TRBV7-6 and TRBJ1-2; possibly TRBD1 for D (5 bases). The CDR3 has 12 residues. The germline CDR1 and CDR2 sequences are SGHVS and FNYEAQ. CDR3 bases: TGTGCGGCGGGGAACAGGAACTATGGCTACACCTTC. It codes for CAAGNRNYGYTF.

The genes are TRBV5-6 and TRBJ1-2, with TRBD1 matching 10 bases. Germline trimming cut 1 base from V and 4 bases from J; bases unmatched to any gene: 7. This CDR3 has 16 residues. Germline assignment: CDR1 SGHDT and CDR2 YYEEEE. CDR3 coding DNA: TGTGCCAGCAGCTTGTGGCTGGGACAGGGGCTCTATGGCTACACCTTC. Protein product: CASSLWLGQGLYGYTF. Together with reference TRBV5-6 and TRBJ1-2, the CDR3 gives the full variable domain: DAGVTQSPTHLIKTRGQQVTLRCSPKSGHDTVSWYQQALGQGPQFIFQYYEEEERQRGNFPDRFSGHQFPNYSSELNVNALLLGDSALYLCASSLWLGQGLYGYTFGSGTRLTVV.

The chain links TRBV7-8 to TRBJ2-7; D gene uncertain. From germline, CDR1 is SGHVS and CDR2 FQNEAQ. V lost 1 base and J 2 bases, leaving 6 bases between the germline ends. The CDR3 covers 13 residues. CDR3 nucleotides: TGTGCCAGCAGCTTAGATTCGGCCTACGAGCAGTACTTC. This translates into CASSLDSAYEQYF.

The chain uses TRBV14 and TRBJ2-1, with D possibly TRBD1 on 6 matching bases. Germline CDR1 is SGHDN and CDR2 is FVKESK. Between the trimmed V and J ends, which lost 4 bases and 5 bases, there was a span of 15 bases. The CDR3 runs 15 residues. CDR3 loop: CASSPAGTINNEQFF. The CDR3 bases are TGTGCCAGCAGCCCAGCCGGGACAATAAACAATGAGCAGTTCTTC.

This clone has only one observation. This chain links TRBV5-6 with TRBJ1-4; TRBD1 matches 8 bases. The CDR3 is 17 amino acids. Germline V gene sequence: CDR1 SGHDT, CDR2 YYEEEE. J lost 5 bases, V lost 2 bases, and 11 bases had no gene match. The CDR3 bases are TGTGCCAGCAGCTTCCACACCCTTACAGGGGGGAATGAAAAACTGTTTTTT. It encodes CASSFHTLTGGNEKLFF.

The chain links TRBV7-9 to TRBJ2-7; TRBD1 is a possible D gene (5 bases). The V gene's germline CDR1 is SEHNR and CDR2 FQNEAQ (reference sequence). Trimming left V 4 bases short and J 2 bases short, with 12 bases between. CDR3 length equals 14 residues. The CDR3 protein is CASSYPTEAYEQYF. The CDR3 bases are TGTGCCAGCAGCTACCCGACAGAGGCCTACGAGCAGTACTTC.